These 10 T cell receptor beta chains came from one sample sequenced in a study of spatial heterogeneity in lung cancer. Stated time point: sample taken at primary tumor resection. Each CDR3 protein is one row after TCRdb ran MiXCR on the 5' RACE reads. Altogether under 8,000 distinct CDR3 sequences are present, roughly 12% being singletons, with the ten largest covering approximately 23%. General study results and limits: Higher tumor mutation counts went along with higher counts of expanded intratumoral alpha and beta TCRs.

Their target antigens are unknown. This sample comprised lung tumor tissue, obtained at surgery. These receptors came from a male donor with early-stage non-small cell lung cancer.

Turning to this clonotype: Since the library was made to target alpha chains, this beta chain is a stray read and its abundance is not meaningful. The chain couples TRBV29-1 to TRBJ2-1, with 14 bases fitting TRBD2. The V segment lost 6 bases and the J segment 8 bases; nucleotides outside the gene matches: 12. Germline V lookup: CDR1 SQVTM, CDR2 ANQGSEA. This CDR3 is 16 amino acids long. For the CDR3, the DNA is TGCAGCGTAGGACTAGCGGGAGGAGGGGTCCTTGATGAGCAGTTCTTC. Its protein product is CSVGLAGGGVLDEQFF.

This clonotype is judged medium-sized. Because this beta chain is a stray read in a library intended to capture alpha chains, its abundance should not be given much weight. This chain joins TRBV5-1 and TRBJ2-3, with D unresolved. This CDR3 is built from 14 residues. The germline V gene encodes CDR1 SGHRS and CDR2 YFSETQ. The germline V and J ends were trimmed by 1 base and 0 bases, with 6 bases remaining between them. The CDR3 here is CASSLRDSTDTQYF. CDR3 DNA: TGCGCCAGCAGCTTGCGAGACAGCACAGATACGCAGTATTTT.

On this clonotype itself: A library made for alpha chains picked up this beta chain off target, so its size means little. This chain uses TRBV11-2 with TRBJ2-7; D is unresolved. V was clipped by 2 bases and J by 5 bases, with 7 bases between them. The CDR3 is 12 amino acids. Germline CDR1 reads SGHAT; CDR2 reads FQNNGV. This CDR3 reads CASSLPGNEQYF. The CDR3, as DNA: TGTGCCAGCAGCTTACCTGGGAACGAGCAGTACTTC.

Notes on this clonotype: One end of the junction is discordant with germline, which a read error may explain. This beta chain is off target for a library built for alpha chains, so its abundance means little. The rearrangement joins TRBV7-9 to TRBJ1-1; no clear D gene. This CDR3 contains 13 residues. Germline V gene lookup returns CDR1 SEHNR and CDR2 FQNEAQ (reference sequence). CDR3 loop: CASSLLRETKAFF. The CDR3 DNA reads TGTGCCAGCAGCTTATTGAGGGAAACTAAAGCTTTCTTC.

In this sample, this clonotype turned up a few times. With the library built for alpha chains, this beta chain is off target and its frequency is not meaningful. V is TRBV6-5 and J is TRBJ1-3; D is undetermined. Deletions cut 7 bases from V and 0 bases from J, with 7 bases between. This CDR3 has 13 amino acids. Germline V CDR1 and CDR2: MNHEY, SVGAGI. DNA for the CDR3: TGTGCCAGCACTGGCCACTCTGGAAACACCATATATTTT. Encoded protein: CASTGHSGNTIYF.

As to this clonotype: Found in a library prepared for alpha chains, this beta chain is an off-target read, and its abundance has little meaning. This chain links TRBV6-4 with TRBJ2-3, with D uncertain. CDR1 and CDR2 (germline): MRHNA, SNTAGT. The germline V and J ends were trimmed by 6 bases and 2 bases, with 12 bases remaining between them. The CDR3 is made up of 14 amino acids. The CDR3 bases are TGTGCCAGCAGAGCTGGACCGTACACAGATACGCAGTATTTT. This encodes CASRAGPYTDTQYF.

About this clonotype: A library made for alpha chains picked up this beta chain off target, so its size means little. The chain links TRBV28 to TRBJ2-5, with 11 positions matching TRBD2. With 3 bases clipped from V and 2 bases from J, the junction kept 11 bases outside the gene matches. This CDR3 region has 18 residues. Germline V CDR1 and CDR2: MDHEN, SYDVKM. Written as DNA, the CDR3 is TGTGCCAGCAGTTTCCATTTGGGACTAGCGGAACAACAAGAGACCCAGTACTTC. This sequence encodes CASSFHLGLAEQQETQYF.

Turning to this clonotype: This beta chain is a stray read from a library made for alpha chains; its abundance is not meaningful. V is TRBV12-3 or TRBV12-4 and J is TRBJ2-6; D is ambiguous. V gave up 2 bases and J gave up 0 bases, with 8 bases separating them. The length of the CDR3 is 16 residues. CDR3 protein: CASSLWWSSGANVLTF. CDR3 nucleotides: TGTGCCAGCAGTTTATGGTGGAGCTCTGGGGCCAACGTCCTGACTTTC.

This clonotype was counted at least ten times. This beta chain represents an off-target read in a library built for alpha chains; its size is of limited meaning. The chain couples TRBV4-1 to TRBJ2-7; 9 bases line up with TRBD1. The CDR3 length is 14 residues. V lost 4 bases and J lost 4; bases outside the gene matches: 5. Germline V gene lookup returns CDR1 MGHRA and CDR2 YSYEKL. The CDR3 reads CASSLGQGPYEQYF. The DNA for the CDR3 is TGCGCCAGCAGCCTGGGACAGGGCCCATACGAGCAGTACTTC.

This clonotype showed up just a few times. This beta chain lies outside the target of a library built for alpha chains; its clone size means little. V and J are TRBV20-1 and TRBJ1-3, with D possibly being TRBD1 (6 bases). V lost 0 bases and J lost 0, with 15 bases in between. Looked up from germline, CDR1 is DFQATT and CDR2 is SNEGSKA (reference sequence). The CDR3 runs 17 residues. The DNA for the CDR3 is TGCAGTGCTAGAGACGGCGGACAGACTTTCTCTGGAAACACCATATATTTT. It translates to CSARDGGQTFSGNTIYF.